Below, 20 T cell receptor beta chains from the same sample are listed, as sequenced in a study of early T cells in non-severe SARS-CoV-2 infection. Each CDR3 protein gets one entry after TCRdb re-called the 5' RACE reads with MiXCR. The data contain around 26,000 distinct CDR3 sequences, roughly 4.2% of them singletons. Sequencing used whole blood. The receptor set was obtained from an adult who was a healthcare worker with PCR-confirmed SARS-CoV-2 infection or an uninfected control (not recorded which).

V usage is TRBV6-4 and J usage is TRBJ2-1; 8 bases map to TRBD2. Germline CDR1 MRHNA, CDR2 SNTAGT. The CDR3 covers 15 residues. The V gene end was trimmed by 3 bases and the J gene end by 7 bases; junction bases not matched to a gene: 8. CDR3 residues: CASSEDLRGGNEQFF. The CDR3 nucleotides read TGTGCCAGCAGTGAGGATCTCCGCGGGGGGAATGAGCAGTTCTTC.

The V call is TRBV19, the J call TRBJ1-5; D unresolved. Trimming removed 9 bases at V and 2 bases at J, with 20 bases between. CDR3 size: 16 residues. The germline CDR1 and CDR2 sequences are LNHDA and SQIVND (reference sequence). DNA of the CDR3: TGTGCCAGCACTTCGAATCGGGTCGACGGCAATCAGCCCCAGCATTTT. Its translation is CASTSNRVDGNQPQHF.

Sample share makes this clonotype medium-sized. This chain connects TRBV2 to TRBJ2-1, with TRBD2 identical over 8 bases. Trimming cost V 2 bases and J 7 bases; bases outside gene matches: 4. The CDR3 consists of 14 residues. The germline V gene has CDR1 SNHLY and CDR2 FYNNEI. CDR3 protein: CASSEWGLGNEQFF. The CDR3 DNA is TGTGCCAGCAGTGAATGGGGACTAGGGAATGAGCAGTTCTTC. Full variable domain (remainder filled in from reference TRBV2 and TRBJ2-1): EPEVTQTPSHQVTQMGQEVILRCVPISNHLYFYWYRQILGQKVEFLVSFYNNEISEKSEIFDDQFSVERPDGSNFTLKIRSTKLEDSAMYFCASSEWGLGNEQFFGPGTRLTVL.

This clonotype was seen many times. The J gene is TRBJ2-3, the V gene TRBV20-1, with D uncertain. The CDR3 covers 12 residues. In germline, CDR1 is DFQATT, CDR2 SNEGSKA (reference sequence). Deletions cut 2 bases from V and 4 bases from J, with 7 bases between. CDR3: CSARPPADTQYF. CDR3 DNA sequence: TGCAGTGCTAGACCTCCGGCAGATACGCAGTATTTT.

This rearrangement joins TRBV29-1 to TRBJ2-2, with D perhaps TRBD1 (5 bases). In germline, CDR1 is SQVTM, CDR2 ANQGSEA. V shed 1 base and J shed 2 bases, with 11 bases lying between them. The CDR3 is 15 residues long. The CDR3, as DNA: TGCAGCGTTGAAGTAGGAAGGGGAAACACCGGGGAGCTGTTTTTT. This sequence encodes CSVEVGRGNTGELFF.

Relative to its sample, this clonotype is medium-sized (0.01 to 0.1%). The chain is built from TRBV11-3 and TRBJ2-5; TRBD1 aligns across 7 bases. CDR1 is SGHNT and CDR2 is YENEEA in the germline V gene. Trimming took 2 bases from V and 0 from J; bases not matched to a gene: 9. The CDR3 has 17 amino acids. CDR3 region: CASSLPRGQAYQETQYF. The CDR3 coding sequence is TGTGCCAGCAGCTTACCCCGAGGACAGGCGTACCAAGAGACCCAGTACTTC.

The chain uses TRBV28 and TRBJ2-2; 7 bases agree with TRBD1. The CDR3 contains 14 residues. Trimming cost V 6 bases and J 3 bases; bases outside gene matches: 4. CDR1 is MDHEN and CDR2 is SYDVKM in the germline V gene. The CDR3, as DNA: TGTGCCAGCAGGACTGGACAGGACACCGGGGAGCTGTTTTTT. It specifies CASRTGQDTGELFF.

This clonotype was counted ten times or more. The chain employs TRBV28 and TRBJ1-5; unclear D gene. This CDR3 has 15 residues. Trimming left V 3 bases short and J 2 bases short, with 11 bases between. Germline CDR1 reads MDHEN; CDR2 reads SYDVKM. The CDR3 spells CASSFFGFGNQPQHF. CDR3 nucleotide sequence: TGTGCCAGCAGTTTCTTCGGCTTTGGCAATCAGCCCCAGCATTTT.

This clonotype was seen at least ten times. The CDR3 is CASSQGRGRPQETQYF. In nucleotides, the CDR3 is TGTGCCAGCAGCCAAGGACGAGGGAGACCTCAAGAGACCCAGTACTTC. This chain connects TRBV4-2 to TRBJ2-5; D is possibly TRBD2 (5 bases). V was shortened by 1 base and J by 2 bases, with 14 bases between the two germline ends. This CDR3 spans 16 amino acids. Germline V CDR1 and CDR2: LGHNA, YNFKEQ.

This chain links TRBV5-6 with TRBJ2-3, with 8 nucleotides matching TRBD2. Germline CDR1 SGHDT, CDR2 YYEEEE. This CDR3 contains 14 residues. Trimming removed 9 bases from V and 4 bases from J; junction bases left unmatched: 10. CDR3 protein: CATTGGSGPDTQYF. CDR3 sequence (DNA): TGTGCCACCACGGGGGGGAGCGGACCAGATACGCAGTATTTT.

This clonotype was seen a few times. The rearrangement links TRBV5-1 to TRBJ2-1, with a tentative D call TRBD2 (6 bases). Germline lookup yields CDR1 SGHRS and CDR2 YFSETQ. V lost 3 bases and J lost 7, with 17 bases in between. CDR3 length equals 15 residues. In DNA form, the CDR3 reads TGCGCCAGCAGCTGGGTCTCAGGGAGGAGGAATGAGCAGTTCTTC. It encodes CASSWVSGRRNEQFF.

This clonotype was seen ten or more times. The gene calls are TRBV28 and TRBJ1-2, with D maybe TRBD1 (5 bases). The V gene's germline CDR1 is MDHEN and CDR2 SYDVKM. V shed 5 bases and J shed 5 bases, with 18 bases lying between them. The CDR3 has 15 residues. The CDR3 DNA follows: TGTGCCAGCAGTCTGGGGTCCCAGGGTGTTTATGGCTACACCTTC. Protein: CASSLGSQGVYGYTF.

This chain joins TRBV29-1 and TRBJ2-5; possibly TRBD2 for D (5 bases). CDR3 length: 12 amino acids. The V gene's germline CDR1 is SQVTM and CDR2 ANQGSEA. Deletions cut 6 bases from V and 5 bases from J, with 13 bases between. The CDR3 DNA reads TGCAGCGTATTCGGAGGCACGGAGACCCAGTACTTC. It is translated as CSVFGGTETQYF.

This clonotype was found a few times. The V call is TRBV24-1, the J call TRBJ2-2, with D hard to call. Trimming removed 1 base at V and 7 bases at J, with 6 bases between. The CDR3 consists of 13 residues. Germline CDR1 and CDR2: KGHDR and SFDVKD. CDR3 protein: CATSDLQRGELFF. In DNA form, the CDR3 reads TGTGCCACCAGTGATTTACAACGCGGGGAGCTGTTTTTT.

Details on this clonotype: Since a much larger clone is just one base distant, this may be a read error. The chain links TRBV12-3 or TRBV12-4 to TRBJ2-1; D is ambiguous. The CDR3 sequence is 14 residues long. CDR3: CAGSSGLNENEQFF. The DNA for the CDR3 is TGTGCCGGCAGTTCGGGCCTCAACGAAAATGAGCAGTTCTTC.

This clonotype was detected a few times. This chain connects TRBV19 to TRBJ2-7; perhaps TRBD1 as D (6 bases). Germline V gene data show CDR1 as LNHDA and CDR2 as SQIVND (reference sequence). This CDR3 is built from 16 residues. V gave up 6 bases and J gave up 0 bases, with 18 bases separating them. Written as DNA, the CDR3 is TGTGCCAGTAGCATGTCCGGCGGACAGAGCTCCTACGAGCAGTACTTC. Amino acids: CASSMSGGQSSYEQYF.

In this sample, this clonotype turned up many times. The chain recombines TRBV5-4 with TRBJ2-3; possibly TRBD2 for D (6 bases). Trimming took off 5 bases at V and 0 bases at J, with 16 bases between the two ends. The CDR3 has 16 residues. Germline values: CDR1 SGHNT, CDR2 YYREEE (reference sequence). This CDR3 reads CASSSGGGVSTDTQYF. The CDR3 region has the DNA TGTGCCAGCAGTTCCGGGGGAGGCGTTAGCACAGATACGCAGTATTTT.

This clonotype was counted many times. This chain connects TRBV27 to TRBJ2-3, with D possibly matching TRBD2 (6 bases). This CDR3 is 17 amino acids long. Germline loops: CDR1 MNHEY, CDR2 SMNVEV (reference sequence). V lost 4 bases and J lost 4, with 21 bases in between. CDR3 in amino acids: CASSSSPPGRGADTQYF. The CDR3 DNA sequence: TGTGCCAGCAGTTCCTCACCTCCCGGGAGAGGGGCAGATACGCAGTATTTT.

This clonotype was seen ten or more times. The chain recombines TRBV29-1 with TRBJ2-2, with a possible D match to TRBD1 (5 bases). Germline CDR1 and CDR2: SQVTM and ANQGSEA. Trimming pared 4 bases from V and 2 bases from J, leaving 11 bases between. This CDR3 is built from 14 residues. The CDR3 DNA reads TGCAGCGTTGGGGGCGGAATAAACACCGGGGAGCTGTTTTTT. Translating it yields CSVGGGINTGELFF.

This clonotype has ten or more counts. The chain is built from TRBV27 and TRBJ2-7; 11 bases map to TRBD1. The CDR3 contains 13 residues. Germline lookup yields CDR1 MNHEY and CDR2 SMNVEV (reference sequence). The ends lost 6 bases at V and 6 bases at J; junction bases unmatched: 4. This CDR3 is CASSWDRGGEQYF. CDR3 sequence (DNA): TGTGCCAGCAGCTGGGACAGGGGGGGCGAGCAGTACTTC.